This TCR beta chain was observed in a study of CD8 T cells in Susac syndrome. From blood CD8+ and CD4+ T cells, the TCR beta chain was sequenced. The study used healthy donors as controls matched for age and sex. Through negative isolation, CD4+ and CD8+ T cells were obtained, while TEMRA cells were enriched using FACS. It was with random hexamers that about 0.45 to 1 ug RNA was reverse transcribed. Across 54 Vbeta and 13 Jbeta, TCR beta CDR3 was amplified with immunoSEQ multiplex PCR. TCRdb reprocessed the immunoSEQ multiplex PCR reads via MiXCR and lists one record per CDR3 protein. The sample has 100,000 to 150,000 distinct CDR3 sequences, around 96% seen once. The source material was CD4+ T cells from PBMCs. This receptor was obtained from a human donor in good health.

The CDR3: CASSRTSGTQETQYF. DNA for the CDR3: TGTGCCAGCAGCAGAACAAGCGGGACTCAAGAGACCCAGTACTTC. The chain combines TRBV7-2 with TRBJ2-5; TRBD2 matches at 7 bases. Trimming took 5 bases from V and 2 from J; bases not matched to a gene: 8. The length of the CDR3 is 15 residues. CDR1 SGHTA and CDR2 FQGNSA come from the germline V gene. Combining the CDR3 with reference TRBV7-2 and TRBJ2-5 gives the whole variable domain GAGVSQSPSNKVTEKGKDVELRCDPISGHTALYWYRQSLGQGLEFLIYFQGNSAPDKSGLPSDRFSAERTGGSVSTLTIQRTQQEDSAVYLCASSRTSGTQETQYFGPGTRLLVL.